This T cell receptor (beta chain) was captured by sequencing in a study of T cell changes during pregnancy in multiple sclerosis (dated by TCRdb to the late 2010s). Study-level background: Changes in the T cell repertoire over the course of pregnancy were examined in this study in women with multiple sclerosis.

The CDR3 starts with the cysteine, ends with the phenylalanine, and has 15 residues. Only the CDR3 region is kept as DNA, spanning 45 bases read in frame from base 1. Looking up the germline V gene yields CDR1 MNHNS and CDR2 SASEGT. Trimming accounts for 1 base at V and 6 bases at J, while the number of junction bases matched to no gene is 7. Remarks on this clone: Its binding antigen is unknown. No base quality information exists; no much larger clone differs at one position.

The library came from the immunoSEQ multiplex PCR assay. In TCRdb, the immuneACCESS table is reduced to in-frame sequences with V and J assigned. These tables do not hold every clone; where another copy was compared, an unresolved V gene accounts for under half, and the others remain unexplained. The sample table contains approximately 40,000 clones; only one count was recorded for about 85% of them. Jointly, the top ten make up 1.2% of the sample. The clonotype originates from a female donor with multiple sclerosis, enrolled in a pregnancy study. Sample: CD4+ T cells from peripheral blood mononuclear cells, taken in the second trimester of pregnancy. This receptor chain uses TRBV6-1 and TRBJ2-7, and 9 junction bases match TRBD1. This receptor has the CDR3 CASSEGVQGAFEQYF. The DNA sequence follows: TGTGCCAGCAGTGAAGGTGTACAGGGGGCGTTCGAGCAGTACTTC.